Below, 30 T cell receptor beta chains from the same sample are listed, as sequenced in a study of shared clonotypes between healthy human individuals. Produced via immunoSEQ multiplex PCR; TCRdb's table is partial and in-frame only. The sample holds approximately 2.5 million clones, 93% seen once. The sample taken for sequencing was naive CD4+ T cells from PBMCs. The subset denotes: CD45RA+ positively selected. The origin of the receptors is a man between 18 and 35 years old in good health. Some clones in this sample may be carry-over from other donors' samples.

This sequence joins TRBV27 and TRBJ2-1; 12 bases line up with TRBD2. Germline CDR1 and CDR2: MNHEY and SMNVEV (reference sequence). The CDR3 is made up of 16 amino acids. Trimming removed 6 bases from V and 7 bases from J; junction bases left unmatched: 10. The CDR3 nucleotides read TGTGCCAGCAGAAGGGCAGGGACTAGCGGGCAGAATGAGCAGTTCTTC. Amino acids: CASRRAGTSGQNEQFF.

CDR3 in amino acids: CASSSARGQAEAFF. CDR3 coding DNA: TGCGCCAGCAGCTCGGCGCGGGGGCAGGCTGAAGCTTTCTTT. The V and J genes are TRBV5-1 and TRBJ1-1; possible D gene TRBD1, 6 bases. This CDR3 region has 14 residues. Germline V CDR1 and CDR2: SGHRS, YFSETQ. The V end lost 3 bases, the J end lost 6 bases, and 15 bases lay between the germline ends.

The chain recombines TRBV1 with TRBJ2-1; TRBD2 is taken as the D call from the table, unchecked against the DNA. TRBV1 represents a pseudogene. CDR3 length: 18 amino acids. The CDR3 nucleotides read TGCACCAGCAGCCAAGTGTCTTCTAGCGGCCCTACCTACAATGAGCAGTTCTTC. Translated: CTSSQVSSSGPTYNEQFF.

The chain joins TRBV4-3 to TRBJ1-2, with D perhaps matching TRBD1 (5 bases). CDR1 and CDR2 (germline): LGHNA, YSLEER. The CDR3 has 13 residues. The ends were cut back, 0 bases at V and 8 bases at J, with 10 bases in the middle. The CDR3 DNA is TGCGCCAGCAGCCAAGAGGGGGGGTCGGGCTACACCTTC. This encodes CASSQEGGSGYTF.

The CDR3: CASRGAGGNTIYF. The CDR3 bases are TGTGCCAGCCGGGGGGCTGGTGGAAACACCATATATTTT. The V and J genes are TRBV7-9 and TRBJ1-3; tentatively, D is TRBD1 (6 bases). The CDR3 contains 13 residues. V gave up 8 bases and J gave up 3 bases, with 11 bases separating them. The germline CDR1 and CDR2 sequences are SEHNR and FQNEAQ (reference sequence).

The rearrangement uses TRBV4-2 and TRBJ2-7; 9 bases are shared with TRBD2. CDR1 is LGHNA and CDR2 is YNFKEQ in the germline V gene. This CDR3 is 17 amino acids long. V dropped 1 base and J dropped 3; count of bases not matched to a gene: 10. The DNA of the CDR3 is TGTGCCAGCAGCCAAGCCGCCGGACTAGCGAGCTTCTACGAGCAGTACTTC. It encodes CASSQAAGLASFYEQYF.

V gene TRBV6-1 combines with J gene TRBJ2-2; no clear D gene. Germline V gives CDR1 MNHNS, CDR2 SASEGT. V was clipped by 4 bases and J by 3 bases, with 12 bases between them. The CDR3 length is 15 residues. This CDR3 reads CASSVQVMDTGELFF. Here the CDR3 DNA reads TGTGCCAGCAGTGTGCAGGTAATGGACACCGGGGAGCTGTTTTTT.

In nucleotides, the CDR3 is TGTGCCACCAGCAGAGATCTAGGGAATGAAAAACTGTTTTTT. It is translated as CATSRDLGNEKLFF. V usage is TRBV15 and J usage is TRBJ1-4, with D uncertain. This CDR3 has 14 residues. From germline, CDR1 is LNHNV and CDR2 YYDKDF (reference sequence). With 0 bases removed from V and 5 bases from J, the gap between germline ends came to 7 bases.

This chain's CDR3 is CASSFGILDTGELFF. In DNA form, the CDR3 reads TGCGCCAGCAGCTTTGGGATTTTGGACACCGGGGAGCTGTTTTTT. The V gene is TRBV5-1, the J gene TRBJ2-2; D not resolved. The germline CDR1 and CDR2 sequences are SGHRS and YFSETQ. V gave up 2 bases and J gave up 3 bases, with 11 bases separating them. There are 15 residues in the CDR3.

The chain links TRBV7-9 to TRBJ2-1, with TRBD2 identical over 11 bases. The ends lost 6 bases at V and 10 bases at J; junction bases unmatched: 14. The CDR3 runs 16 residues. Germline loops: CDR1 SEHNR, CDR2 FQNEAQ (reference sequence). CDR3 amino acids: CASRQSGTSGYGEQFF. CDR3 DNA sequence: TGTGCCAGCAGGCAATCCGGGACTAGCGGTTATGGAGAGCAGTTCTTC.

The chain recombines TRBV5-1 with TRBJ2-2; TRBD2 agrees at 10 bases. The V and J ends lost 0 bases and 5 bases, in that order; junction bases with no gene match: 7. Germline V gene sequence: CDR1 SGHRS, CDR2 YFSETQ. This CDR3 contains 17 residues. The CDR3 nucleotides are TGCGCCAGCAGCTTGGACCCTAGCGGGAGAAATACCGGGGAGCTGTTTTTT. This sequence encodes CASSLDPSGRNTGELFF. Looking up the rest from reference TRBV5-1 and TRBJ2-2 gives the full variable domain: KAGVTQTPRYLIKTRGQQVTLSCSPISGHRSVSWYQQTPGQGLQFLFEYFSETQRNKGNFPGRFSGRQFSNSRSEMNVSTLELGDSALYLCASSLDPSGRNTGELFFGEGSRLTVL.

This clone has only a few counts. This same CDR3 is encoded by further DNA sequences in the sample. The gene calls are TRBV2 and TRBJ2-5; TRBD1 agrees at 8 bases. Per germline, CDR1 SNHLY and CDR2 FYNNEI. J was trimmed by 4 bases and V by 6 bases; bases with no gene match: 1. This CDR3 has 12 residues. CDR3 bases: TGTGCCAGCAGAGACAGGGGAGAGACCCAGTACTTC. It specifies CASRDRGETQYF.

To note about this clone: The identical CDR3 is also encoded by other nucleotide sequences in the sample. V is TRBV15 and J is TRBJ2-7; D possibly corresponds to TRBD1 (6 bases). Deletions cut 0 bases from V and 3 bases from J, with 12 bases between. The germline CDR1 and CDR2 sequences are LNHNV and YYDKDF (reference sequence). The CDR3 has 15 amino acids. The CDR3 sequence is CATSREWGLGYEQYF. DNA for the CDR3: TGTGCCACCAGCAGAGAGTGGGGGCTAGGCTACGAGCAGTACTTC.

The chain has TRBV7-9 and TRBJ2-2; 12 bases are a match to TRBD2. The CDR3 length is 16 residues. The junction had 7 bases not matched to a gene; V was cut back by 4 bases and J by 7 bases. The V gene's germline CDR1 is SEHNR and CDR2 FQNEAQ (reference sequence). This chain's CDR3 is CASSSYRLAGDGELFF. The CDR3 DNA reads as TGTGCCAGCAGCTCCTACCGACTAGCGGGAGACGGGGAGCTGTTTTTT.

J is TRBJ2-2 and V is TRBV9; D is ambiguous. Trimming cost V 0 bases and J 6 bases, with 15 bases left between them. Germline V gives CDR1 SGDLS, CDR2 YYNGEE. The CDR3 extends over 16 amino acids. This chain's CDR3 is CASSVEWVTESGELFF. Written as DNA, the CDR3 is TGTGCCAGCAGCGTAGAGTGGGTCACTGAATCCGGGGAGCTGTTTTTT. Together with reference TRBV9 and TRBJ2-2, the CDR3 gives the full variable domain: DSGVTQTPKHLITATGQRVTLRCSPRSGDLSVYWYQQSLDQGLQFLIQYYNGEERAKGNILERFSAQQFPDLHSELNLSSLELGDSALYFCASSVEWVTESGELFFGEGSRLTVL.

The chain carries TRBV27 and TRBJ2-7; no reliable D call. Germline V gene data show CDR1 as MNHEY and CDR2 as SMNVEV (reference sequence). With 3 bases removed from V and 0 bases from J, the gap between germline ends came to 18 bases. There are 17 residues in the CDR3. The CDR3 is CASSLIGGTSSSYEQYF. As DNA, the CDR3 is TGTGCCAGCAGTTTGATCGGTGGCACATCGAGCTCCTACGAGCAGTACTTC.

The chain couples TRBV6-1 to TRBJ1-1; the D is unclear. V lost 0 bases, J lost 1 base, and 12 bases lay in between. Germline values: CDR1 MNHNS, CDR2 SASEGT. The CDR3 totals 16 residues. CDR3 sequence: CASSEAMGWRNTEAFF. The CDR3 bases are TGTGCCAGCAGTGAAGCAATGGGATGGCGGAACACTGAAGCTTTCTTT.

Only one count was recorded for this clone. The chain is built from TRBV7-7 and TRBJ2-5; D gene uncertain. This CDR3 contains 15 residues. Deletions cut 5 bases from V and 1 base from J, with 14 bases between. CDR1 and CDR2 (germline): SSHAT, FNYEAQ (reference sequence). The CDR3 DNA sequence: TGTGCCAGCAGCCCTAATTTCGGCAGCCAAGAGACCCAGTACTTC. This encodes CASSPNFGSQETQYF.

In nucleotides, the CDR3 is TGTGCCTGGAGTCCCACGGGGCTCACAGGGACCCAGTACTTC. It codes for CAWSPTGLTGTQYF. The genes are TRBV30 and TRBJ2-5; D possibly uses TRBD1 or TRBD2 (5 bases each). Trimming shortened V by 2 bases and J by 7 bases, and 17 bases separated the two germline ends. There are 14 residues in the CDR3. Germline V gene sequence: CDR1 GTSNPN, CDR2 SVGIG (reference sequence).

The DNA of the CDR3 is TGTGCCAGCTCACCACTTAAAAGATACAATGAGCAGTTCTTC. Its protein product is CASSPLKRYNEQFF. V and J are TRBV18 and TRBJ2-1; D uncertain. Germline V CDR1 and CDR2: KGHSH, LQKENI. With 1 base removed from V and 4 bases from J, the gap between germline ends came to 8 bases. This CDR3 is 14 amino acids long.

As regards this clone: The identical CDR3 is also encoded by other nucleotide sequences in the sample. This chain uses TRBV5-4 with TRBJ2-7, with 12 bases matching TRBD1. The CDR3 has 15 amino acids. Germline-derived CDR1 and CDR2 are SGHNT and YYREEE (reference sequence). J was trimmed by 4 bases and V by 1 base; bases with no gene match: 3. CDR3: CASSLPGQGAYEQYF. For the CDR3, the DNA is TGTGCCAGCAGCTTGCCGGGACAGGGGGCTTACGAGCAGTACTTC. Using reference TRBV5-4 and TRBJ2-7 for the parts outside the CDR3, the full variable domain is ETGVTQSPTHLIKTRGQQVTLRCSSQSGHNTVSWYQQALGQGPQFIFQYYREEENGRGNFPPRFSGLQFPNYSSELNVNALELDDSALYLCASSLPGQGAYEQYFGPGTRLTVT.

About this clone: Other DNA sequences in the sample encode the same CDR3. This chain uses TRBV28 with TRBJ2-3, with D hard to call. The CDR3 length is 12 residues. The germline CDR1 and CDR2 sequences are MDHEN and SYDVKM. V was trimmed by 4 bases and J by 6 bases, leaving 8 bases between them. In DNA form, the CDR3 reads TGTGCCAGCAGTTGGGCAGCCGATACGCAGTATTTT. Encoded protein: CASSWAADTQYF.

The V and J genes are TRBV28 and TRBJ2-7, with 12 bases fitting TRBD2. Germline CDR1 reads MDHEN; CDR2 reads SYDVKM. This CDR3 spans 15 amino acids. V dropped 3 bases and J dropped 3; count of bases not matched to a gene: 3. The CDR3 DNA sequence: TGTGCCAGCAGTTTGGCGACTAGCGGGAGCTACGAGCAGTACTTC. Protein product: CASSLATSGSYEQYF.

With regard to this clone: The sample carries other DNA sequences with the same CDR3. The chain joins TRBV6-5 to TRBJ2-7, with TRBD2 matching over 8 bases. Germline V gene lookup returns CDR1 MNHEY and CDR2 SVGAGI. V dropped 5 bases and J dropped 1; count of bases not matched to a gene: 4. CDR3 length: 14 residues. The CDR3, as DNA: TGTGCCAGCAGTCCCAGCGGGAGTTCCTACGAGCAGTACTTC. Its protein is CASSPSGSSYEQYF.

The V call is TRBV19, the J call TRBJ2-7, with 9 bases identical to TRBD1. V was clipped by 11 bases and J by 3 bases; unmatched bases: 11. CDR3 length: 14 amino acids. Germline assignment: CDR1 LNHDA and CDR2 SQIVND (reference sequence). This CDR3 is CAVHGQGRFYEQYF. In DNA form, the CDR3 reads TGTGCCGTACACGGACAGGGGAGGTTCTACGAGCAGTACTTC.

The genes are TRBV7-2 and TRBJ2-5; 9 bases line up with TRBD2. Trimming cost V 5 bases and J 1 base; bases outside gene matches: 8. The CDR3 has 16 residues. Per the germline V gene, CDR1 is SGHTA and CDR2 is FQGNSA. The chain's CDR3 is CASSPLSGRGQETQYF. The CDR3 region has the DNA TGTGCCAGCAGCCCTCTTAGCGGGAGAGGCCAAGAGACCCAGTACTTC. The full variable domain, completed using reference TRBV7-2 and TRBJ2-5, is GAGVSQSPSNKVTEKGKDVELRCDPISGHTALYWYRQSLGQGLEFLIYFQGNSAPDKSGLPSDRFSAERTGGSVSTLTIQRTQQEDSAVYLCASSPLSGRGQETQYFGPGTRLLVL.

This clone was seen only a few times. The chain carries TRBV7-2 and TRBJ1-1; the match to TRBD1 covers 9 bases. This CDR3 has 14 residues. CDR1 and CDR2 (germline): SGHTA, FQGNSA. With 5 bases clipped from V and 7 bases from J, the junction kept 8 bases outside the gene matches. As DNA, the CDR3 is TGTGCCAGCAGCCCCGGGACAGGGCGGGGTGAAGCTTTCTTT. This encodes CASSPGTGRGEAFF.

The chain uses TRBV7-2 and TRBJ1-2; D remains ambiguous. The germline V gene has CDR1 SGHTA and CDR2 FQGNSA. Trimming shortened V by 5 bases and J by 8 bases, and 18 bases separated the two germline ends. There are 14 residues in the CDR3. CDR3 in amino acids: CASSPDFGVRGYTF. CDR3 bases: TGTGCCAGCAGCCCCGATTTCGGGGTACGGGGCTACACCTTC. Full variable domain (missing parts from reference TRBV7-2 and TRBJ1-2): GAGVSQSPSNKVTEKGKDVELRCDPISGHTALYWYRQSLGQGLEFLIYFQGNSAPDKSGLPSDRFSAERTGGSVSTLTIQRTQQEDSAVYLCASSPDFGVRGYTFGSGTRLTVV.

The chain has TRBV6-1 and TRBJ1-2; D is perhaps TRBD1 (6 bases). Germline loops: CDR1 MNHNS, CDR2 SASEGT. V was clipped by 2 bases and J by 6 bases, with 13 bases between them. This CDR3 is built from 14 residues. The CDR3 region has the DNA TGTGCCAGCAGTGAAAGGGGGGCGTATCATGGCTACACCTTC. This sequence encodes CASSERGAYHGYTF.

On this clone itself: In the same sample, other DNA sequences code for this CDR3. The rearrangement joins TRBV9 to TRBJ1-3; D is ambiguous. Trimming removed 0 bases from V and 0 bases from J, with 7 bases in between. The CDR3 spans 15 residues. Germline V lookup: CDR1 SGDLS, CDR2 YYNGEE. The CDR3 loop reads CASSVVPSSGNTIYF. CDR3 DNA: TGTGCCAGCAGCGTAGTCCCGAGCTCTGGAAACACCATATATTTT.